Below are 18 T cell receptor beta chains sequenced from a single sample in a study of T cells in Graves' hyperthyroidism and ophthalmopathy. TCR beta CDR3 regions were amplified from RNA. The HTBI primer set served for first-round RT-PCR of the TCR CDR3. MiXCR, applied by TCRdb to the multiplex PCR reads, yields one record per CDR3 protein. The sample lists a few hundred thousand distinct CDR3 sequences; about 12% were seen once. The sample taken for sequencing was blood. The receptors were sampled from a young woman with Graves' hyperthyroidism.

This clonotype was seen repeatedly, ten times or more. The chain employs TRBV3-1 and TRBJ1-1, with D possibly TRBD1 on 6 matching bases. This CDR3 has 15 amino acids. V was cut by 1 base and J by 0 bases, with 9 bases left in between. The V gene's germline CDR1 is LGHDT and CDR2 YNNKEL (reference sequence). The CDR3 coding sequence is TGTGCCAGCAGCCAAGGGGGACAAGTGAACACTGAAGCTTTCTTT. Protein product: CASSQGGQVNTEAFF. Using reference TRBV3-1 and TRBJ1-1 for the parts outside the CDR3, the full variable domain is DTAVSQTPKYLVTQMGNDKSIKCEQNLGHDTMYWYKQDSKKFLKIMFSYNNKELIINETVPNRFSPKSPDKAHLNLHINSLELGDSAVYFCASSQGGQVNTEAFFGQGTRLTVV.

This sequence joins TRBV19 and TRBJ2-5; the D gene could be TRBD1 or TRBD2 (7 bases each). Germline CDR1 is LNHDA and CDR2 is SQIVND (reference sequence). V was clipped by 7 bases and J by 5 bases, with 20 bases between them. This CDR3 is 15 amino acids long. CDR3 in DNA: TGTGCCAGTACCGGGGGAGGGGGCTGGCAGGAGACCCAGTACTTC. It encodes CASTGGGGWQETQYF.

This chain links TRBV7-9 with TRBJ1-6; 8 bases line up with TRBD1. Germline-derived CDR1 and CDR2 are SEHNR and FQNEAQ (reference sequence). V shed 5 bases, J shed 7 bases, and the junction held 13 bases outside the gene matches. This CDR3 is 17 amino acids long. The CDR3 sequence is CASSLGQGNIGNSPLHF. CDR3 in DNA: TGTGCCAGCAGCCTTGGACAGGGAAACATCGGGAATTCACCCCTCCACTTT.

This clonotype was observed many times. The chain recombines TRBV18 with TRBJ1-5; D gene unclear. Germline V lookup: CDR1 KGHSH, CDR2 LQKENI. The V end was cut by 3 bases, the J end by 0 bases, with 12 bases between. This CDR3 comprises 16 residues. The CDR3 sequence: CASSPSPQNSNQPQHF. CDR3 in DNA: TGTGCCAGCTCACCTTCCCCTCAGAATAGCAATCAGCCCCAGCATTTT.

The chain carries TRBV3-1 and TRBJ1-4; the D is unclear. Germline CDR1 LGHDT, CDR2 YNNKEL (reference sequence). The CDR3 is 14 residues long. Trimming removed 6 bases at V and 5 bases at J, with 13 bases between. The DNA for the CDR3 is TGTGCCAGCAGATCTAATCCGGGGAATGAAAAACTGTTTTTT. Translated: CASRSNPGNEKLFF.

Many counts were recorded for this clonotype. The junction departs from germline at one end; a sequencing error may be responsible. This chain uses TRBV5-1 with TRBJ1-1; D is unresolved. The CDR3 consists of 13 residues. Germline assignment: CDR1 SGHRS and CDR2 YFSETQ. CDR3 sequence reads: CASSLARDTEAFF. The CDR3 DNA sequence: TGTGCCAGCAGCTTAGCAAGGGACACTGAAGCTTTCTTT.

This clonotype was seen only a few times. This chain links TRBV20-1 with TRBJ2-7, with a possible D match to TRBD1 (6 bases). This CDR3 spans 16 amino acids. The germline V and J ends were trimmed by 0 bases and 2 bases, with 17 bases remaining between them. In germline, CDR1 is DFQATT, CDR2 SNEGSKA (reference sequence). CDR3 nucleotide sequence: TGCAGTGCTAGAGATCTCCCGCGGACAGACCCCTACGAGCAGTACTTC. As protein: CSARDLPRTDPYEQYF.

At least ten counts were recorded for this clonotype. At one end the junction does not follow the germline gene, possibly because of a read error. CDR3 bases: TGCAGTGCTGGAGATCAAAGCGGGGGTTCCTACAATGAGCAGTTCTTC. Translated, it gives CSAGDQSGGSYNEQFF. The rearrangement uses TRBV20-1 and TRBJ2-1, with TRBD2 identical over 8 bases. The CDR3 runs to 16 residues. Germline V gives CDR1 DFQATT, CDR2 SNEGSKA (reference sequence).

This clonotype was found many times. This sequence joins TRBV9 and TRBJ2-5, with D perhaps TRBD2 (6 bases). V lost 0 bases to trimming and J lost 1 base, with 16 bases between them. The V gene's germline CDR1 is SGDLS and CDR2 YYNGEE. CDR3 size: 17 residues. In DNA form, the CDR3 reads TGTGCCAGCAGCGTAGGAAGTAGCGGAGGTTTCCAAGAGACCCAGTACTTC. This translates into CASSVGSSGGFQETQYF. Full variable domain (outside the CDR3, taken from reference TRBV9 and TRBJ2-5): DSGVTQTPKHLITATGQRVTLRCSPRSGDLSVYWYQQSLDQGLQFLIQYYNGEERAKGNILERFSAQQFPDLHSELNLSSLELGDSALYFCASSVGSSGGFQETQYFGPGTRLLVL.

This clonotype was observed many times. The CDR3 DNA follows: TGTGCCAGCAGCCATGGCGCCGGAACCAAAAACATTCAGTACTTC. It encodes CASSHGAGTKNIQYF. The chain is built from TRBV3-1 and TRBJ2-4; D is unresolved. V was trimmed by 3 bases and J by 2 bases, leaving 11 bases between them. From germline, CDR1 is LGHDT and CDR2 YNNKEL (reference sequence). The CDR3 is 15 amino acids.

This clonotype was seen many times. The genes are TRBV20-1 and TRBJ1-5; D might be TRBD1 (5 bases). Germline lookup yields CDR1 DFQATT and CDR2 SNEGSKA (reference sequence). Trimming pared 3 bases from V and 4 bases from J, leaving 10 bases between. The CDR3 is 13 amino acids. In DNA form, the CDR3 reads TGCAGTGCTAGGGGACTGTCTAATCAGCCCCAGCATTTT. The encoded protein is CSARGLSNQPQHF.

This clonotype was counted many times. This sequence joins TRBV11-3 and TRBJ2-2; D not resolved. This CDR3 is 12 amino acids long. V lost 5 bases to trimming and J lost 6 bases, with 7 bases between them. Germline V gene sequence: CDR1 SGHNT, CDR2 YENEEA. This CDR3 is CASSPIAGELFF. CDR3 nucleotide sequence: TGTGCCAGCAGCCCCATAGCCGGGGAGCTGTTTTTT.

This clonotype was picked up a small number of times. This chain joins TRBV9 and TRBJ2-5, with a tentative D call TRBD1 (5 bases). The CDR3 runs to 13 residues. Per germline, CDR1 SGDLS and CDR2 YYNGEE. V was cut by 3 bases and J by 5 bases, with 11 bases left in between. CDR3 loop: CASSARVLETQYF. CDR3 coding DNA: TGTGCCAGCAGCGCCAGGGTTCTGGAGACCCAGTACTTC.

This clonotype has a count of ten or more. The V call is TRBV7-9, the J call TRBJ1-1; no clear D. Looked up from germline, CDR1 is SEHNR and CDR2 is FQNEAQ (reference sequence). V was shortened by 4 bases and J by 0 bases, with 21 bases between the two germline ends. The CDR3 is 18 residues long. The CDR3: CASSSPTPDSIMNTEAFF. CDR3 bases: TGTGCCAGCAGCTCTCCTACACCGGACTCTATCATGAACACTGAAGCTTTCTTT.

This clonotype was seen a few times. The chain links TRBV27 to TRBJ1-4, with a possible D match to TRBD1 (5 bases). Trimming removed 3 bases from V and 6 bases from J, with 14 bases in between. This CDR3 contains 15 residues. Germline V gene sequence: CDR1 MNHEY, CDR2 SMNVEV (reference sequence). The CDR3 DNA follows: TGTGCCAGCAGTTTCAAGGGGCAGGGATATGAAAAACTGTTTTTT. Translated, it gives CASSFKGQGYEKLFF.

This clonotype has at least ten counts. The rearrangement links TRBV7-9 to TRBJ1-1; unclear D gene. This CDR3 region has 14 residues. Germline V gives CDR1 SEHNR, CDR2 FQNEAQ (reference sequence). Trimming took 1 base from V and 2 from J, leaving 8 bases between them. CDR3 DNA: TGTGCCAGCAGCTTAGATCGCGTTAACACTGAAGCTTTCTTT. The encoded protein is CASSLDRVNTEAFF.

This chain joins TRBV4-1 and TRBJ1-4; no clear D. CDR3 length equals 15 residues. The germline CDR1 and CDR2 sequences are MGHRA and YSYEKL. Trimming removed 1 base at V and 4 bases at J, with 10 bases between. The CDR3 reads CASSQATPSNEKLFF. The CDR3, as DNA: TGCGCCAGCAGCCAAGCCACCCCTAGTAATGAAAAACTGTTTTTT.

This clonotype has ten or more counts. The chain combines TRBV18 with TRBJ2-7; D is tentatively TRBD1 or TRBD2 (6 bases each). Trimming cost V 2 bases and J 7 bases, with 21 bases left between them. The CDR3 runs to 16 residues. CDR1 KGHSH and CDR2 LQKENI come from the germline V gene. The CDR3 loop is CASSPSRGGRGPEQYF. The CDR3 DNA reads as TGTGCCAGCTCACCATCTAGAGGGGGGCGCGGTCCAGAGCAGTACTTC.